The next 8 T cell receptor beta chains were all read from a single sample in a study of cytomegalovirus exposure and HLA in healthy donors. Amplification used 60 Vbeta primers and 13 Jbeta primers. Using immunoSEQ multiplex PCR, the repertoire was profiled, and TCRdb retains in-frame clones only, with some absent. The sample comprises about 160,000 clones, approximately 80% of which are singletons, and 9.5% to 10% rests with the top ten. The sample comprised PBMCs. These receptor sequences come from a young man in good health and CMV-seropositive.

This chain uses TRBV2 with TRBJ1-1; D possibly corresponds to TRBD1 (5 bases). The CDR3 has 16 amino acids. The V gene's germline CDR1 is SNHLY and CDR2 FYNNEI. With 3 bases removed from V and 1 base from J, the gap between germline ends came to 15 bases. The CDR3 spells CASSDSPFTGNTEAFF. Written as DNA, the CDR3 is TGTGCCAGCAGTGATTCCCCCTTTACAGGGAACACTGAAGCTTTCTTT.

This chain uses TRBV25-1 with TRBJ2-1; D might be TRBD2 (5 bases). The germline CDR1 and CDR2 sequences are MGHDK and SYGVNS. CDR3 length: 13 amino acids. Trimming stripped 5 bases from V and 1 base from J, with 6 bases between. Here the CDR3 reads CASSWTSYNEQFF. In DNA, the CDR3 is TGTGCCAGCAGTTGGACTTCCTACAATGAGCAGTTCTTC.

The rearrangement joins TRBV5-6 to TRBJ1-5; no clear D gene. V lost 1 base and J 0 bases, leaving 14 bases between the germline ends. CDR1 is SGHDT and CDR2 is YYEEEE in the germline V gene. This CDR3 comprises 17 residues. This chain's CDR3 is CASSLWAGKNSNQPQHF. DNA of the CDR3: TGTGCCAGCAGCTTGTGGGCAGGAAAGAATAGCAATCAGCCCCAGCATTTT.

The V gene is TRBV6-5, the J gene TRBJ2-7; 11 bases match TRBD2. The V segment lost 7 bases and the J segment 6 bases; nucleotides outside the gene matches: 11. Germline V CDR1 and CDR2: MNHEY, SVGAGI. This CDR3 is built from 15 residues. The CDR3 region has the DNA TGTGCCAGCACTGCCCCGGGACTAGCGGCGAGCGAGCAGTACTTC. It translates to CASTAPGLAASEQYF.

The CDR3 region has the DNA TGCAGCGTACAACAGGGGGCTTACTATGGCTACACCTTC. This encodes CSVQQGAYYGYTF. The chain has TRBV29-1 and TRBJ1-2, with TRBD1 matching 9 bases. This CDR3 is 13 amino acids long. The ends lost 6 bases at V and 3 bases at J; junction bases unmatched: 5. The germline V gene encodes CDR1 SQVTM and CDR2 ANQGSEA.

The chain links TRBV6-5 to TRBJ1-1; 7 bases match TRBD1. CDR1 and CDR2 from the germline V gene are MNHEY and SVGAGI. The CDR3 spans 15 residues. V gave up 4 bases and J gave up 1 base; unmatched junction bases: 6. The chain's CDR3 is CASSFTGTANTEAFF. CDR3 bases: TGTGCCAGCAGTTTCACCGGGACAGCGAACACTGAAGCTTTCTTT.

The rearrangement links TRBV18 to TRBJ1-1; D call uncertain. The CDR3 covers 14 residues. CDR1 is KGHSH and CDR2 is LQKENI in the germline V gene. V was trimmed by 0 bases and J by 6 bases, leaving 11 bases between them. The CDR3 protein is CASSPPWRTPEAFF. CDR3 DNA: TGTGCCAGCTCACCACCATGGAGGACCCCTGAAGCTTTCTTT.

This clone showed up just once. This chain connects TRBV6-5 to TRBJ1-2, with 10 bases fitting TRBD1. V lost 2 bases to trimming and J lost 4 bases; unmatched junction nucleotides: 7. The CDR3 is made up of 16 amino acids. Germline CDR1 and CDR2: MNHEY and SVGAGI. This CDR3 reads CASSYIRTGGGYGYTF. In DNA, the CDR3 is TGTGCCAGCAGTTACATTCGGACAGGGGGAGGCTATGGCTACACCTTC.